These 22 T cell receptor beta chains came from one sample sequenced in a study of blood T cell repertoires in COVID-19. Measured with immunoSEQ multiplex PCR; TCRdb has only the in-frame clones, and not every one. Here the sample spans about 270,000 clones, 70% to 90% being singletons. The specimen sequenced was peripheral blood. Every receptor here comes from a woman aged 45-65 years with acute or convalescent COVID-19.

V is TRBV29-1 and J is TRBJ1-2; 10 nucleotides line up with TRBD1. The CDR3 sequence is 12 residues long. Germline assignment: CDR1 SQVTM and CDR2 ANQGSEA. After removal of 4 bases from V and 6 bases from J, the junction contained 2 bases not matched to a gene. Here the CDR3 DNA reads TGCAGCGTTGCCGGGACAGGGGATGGCTACACCTTC. The encoded protein is CSVAGTGDGYTF. The whole variable domain, filled in from reference TRBV29-1 and TRBJ1-2, reads SAVISQKPSRDICQRGTSLTIQCQVDSQVTMMFWYRQQPGQSLTLIATANQGSEATYESGFVIDKFPISRPNLTFSTLTVSNMSPEDSSIYLCSVAGTGDGYTFGSGTRLTVV.

V usage is TRBV5-1 and J usage is TRBJ2-2; 7 bases match TRBD2. The trim removed 4 bases at V and 7 bases at J, leaving 13 bases unmatched. Germline V gene lookup returns CDR1 SGHRS and CDR2 YFSETQ. This CDR3 region has 16 residues. This chain's CDR3 is CASSNVGMPGGGELFF. Written as DNA, the CDR3 is TGCGCCAGCAGCAATGTCGGGATGCCGGGAGGCGGGGAGCTGTTTTTT.

This chain uses TRBV5-4 with TRBJ2-1, with D unclear. Per the germline V gene, CDR1 is SGHNT and CDR2 is YYREEE (reference sequence). The CDR3 totals 12 residues. Between the trimmed V and J ends, which lost 4 bases and 10 bases, there was a span of 12 bases. The CDR3 loop is CASSTNLVEQFF. Here the CDR3 DNA reads TGTGCCAGCAGCACAAACCTGGTGGAGCAGTTCTTC.

The chain has TRBV7-2 and TRBJ1-1, with D maybe TRBD1 (6 bases). The CDR3 sequence is 18 residues long. Germline lookup yields CDR1 SGHTA and CDR2 FQGNSA. Trimming pared 2 bases from V and 0 bases from J, leaving 19 bases between. CDR3 sequence (DNA): TGTGCCAGCAGCTTATACGCAGGGGCCGCGACCTTGAACACTGAAGCTTTCTTT. Protein: CASSLYAGAATLNTEAFF.

The rearrangement joins TRBV18 to TRBJ2-7; 7 positions agree with TRBD2. CDR3 length: 16 residues. V lost 1 base and J lost 4; bases outside the gene matches: 10. Looked up from germline, CDR1 is KGHSH and CDR2 is LQKENI. The CDR3 DNA is TGTGCCAGCTCACCACGGCCATCCGGGAGGATTTACGAGCAGTACTTC. Translated, it gives CASSPRPSGRIYEQYF.

This chain connects TRBV27 to TRBJ2-3; the match to TRBD2 covers 7 bases. CDR3 length equals 16 residues. J gave up 0 bases and V 1 base, and 4 bases lay outside the gene matches. Germline V gene data show CDR1 as MNHEY and CDR2 as SMNVEV (reference sequence). The CDR3 nucleotides read TGTGCCAGCAGTTTATTAGCGGGCTTAAGCACAGATACGCAGTATTTT. It encodes CASSLLAGLSTDTQYF.

The rearrangement uses TRBV5-1 and TRBJ2-3, with TRBD2 matching over 13 bases. Looked up from germline, CDR1 is SGHRS and CDR2 is YFSETQ. The CDR3 runs 15 residues. V lost 0 bases to trimming and J lost 5 bases; unmatched junction nucleotides: 0. The CDR3 DNA is TGCGCCAGCAGCTTGGGACTAGCGGGAGGAGATACGCAGTATTTT. Protein: CASSLGLAGGDTQYF.

This chain links TRBV11-1 with TRBJ2-1; 9 positions match TRBD2. From germline, CDR1 is SGHAT and CDR2 FQDESV (reference sequence). The CDR3 consists of 15 residues. J lost 6 bases, V lost 6 bases, and 9 bases had no gene match. CDR3 residues: CASSNSGRIGNEQFF. The DNA for the CDR3 is TGTGCCAGCAGTAATAGCGGGAGAATCGGCAATGAGCAGTTCTTC. Combining the CDR3 with reference TRBV11-1 and TRBJ2-1 gives the whole variable domain EAEVAQSPRYKITEKSQAVAFWCDPISGHATLYWYRQILGQGPELLVQFQDESVVDDSQLPKDRFSAERLKGVDSTLKIQPAELGDSAMYLCASSNSGRIGNEQFFGPGTRLTVL.

The rearrangement uses TRBV5-1 and TRBJ2-2; D unclear. Germline values: CDR1 SGHRS, CDR2 YFSETQ. Trimming left V 4 bases short and J 4 bases short, with 14 bases between. The CDR3 has 15 residues. CDR3 residues: CASSVDQSVTGELFF. Here the CDR3 DNA reads TGCGCCAGCAGCGTCGATCAGTCCGTCACCGGGGAGCTGTTTTTT.

The V and J genes are TRBV24-1 and TRBJ2-3; TRBD1 matches 8 bases. Germline CDR1 is KGHDR and CDR2 is SFDVKD. V gave up 2 bases and J gave up 3 bases; unmatched junction bases: 9. The CDR3 loop spans 17 amino acids. In DNA, the CDR3 is TGTGCCACCAGTGATTATGGGGACAGGCAGACGACAGATACGCAGTATTTT. It codes for CATSDYGDRQTTDTQYF.

The chain links TRBV7-8 to TRBJ2-1; TRBD1 agrees at 7 bases. The ends lost 6 bases at V and 4 bases at J; junction bases unmatched: 6. This CDR3 is 14 amino acids long. Germline CDR1 SGHVS, CDR2 FQNEAQ. The CDR3: CASRPGQTYNEQFF. The CDR3 DNA follows: TGTGCCAGCAGGCCGGGACAGACTTACAATGAGCAGTTCTTC.

This sequence joins TRBV5-4 and TRBJ2-7; TRBD1 agrees at 12 bases. The length of the CDR3 is 16 residues. J lost 1 base, V lost 2 bases, and 4 bases had no gene match. The germline V gene has CDR1 SGHNT and CDR2 YYREEE (reference sequence). CDR3 coding DNA: TGTGCCAGCAGCTTAGGGACAGGGGGCGCTTCCTACGAGCAGTACTTC. This gives the protein CASSLGTGGASYEQYF.

V and J are TRBV28 and TRBJ2-7, with 10 bases that match TRBD1. CDR1 is MDHEN and CDR2 is SYDVKM in the germline V gene. The V segment lost 5 bases and the J segment 2 bases; nucleotides outside the gene matches: 6. This CDR3 comprises 15 residues. The CDR3 nucleotides read TGTGCCAGCAGTCCCCGGACAGGGGGGCCCTACGAGCAGTACTTC. Its translation is CASSPRTGGPYEQYF.

V and J are TRBV5-4 and TRBJ1-1; the match to TRBD1 covers 12 bases. The V gene's germline CDR1 is SGHNT and CDR2 YYREEE (reference sequence). The CDR3 spans 15 residues. V gave up 4 bases and J gave up 11 bases; unmatched junction bases: 12. The CDR3 here is CASSPPGQGAGDAFF. CDR3 DNA: TGTGCCAGCAGCCCACCGGGACAGGGGGCAGGAGATGCTTTCTTT.

This clone was detected ten times or more. CDR3 residues: CASSSGRYLAPDSYEQYF. The CDR3 DNA reads as TGTGCCAGCAGTTCCGGGAGGTATCTAGCGCCGGATTCCTACGAGCAGTACTTC. The J gene is TRBJ2-7, the V gene TRBV28, with 7 bases lining up with TRBD2. V lost 4 bases, J lost 1 base, and 16 bases stayed unmatched. The CDR3 totals 18 residues. Germline V gene data show CDR1 as MDHEN and CDR2 as SYDVKM. The entire variable domain, with the rest obtained from reference TRBV28 and TRBJ2-7, is as follows: DVKVTQSSRYLVKRTGEKVFLECVQDMDHENMFWYRQDPGLGLRLIYFSYDVKMKEKGDIPEGYSVSREKKERFSLILESASTNQTSMYLCASSSGRYLAPDSYEQYFGPGTRLTVT.

The chain uses TRBV6-2 or TRBV6-3 and TRBJ2-7; a weak D match, TRBD1 (5 bases). Germline-derived CDR1 and CDR2 are MNHEY and SVGEGT. The CDR3 covers 11 residues. The ends were cut back, 6 bases at V and 4 bases at J, with 7 bases in the middle. As DNA, the CDR3 is TGTGCCAGCAGCAACAGGTACGAGCAGTACTTC. Its protein product is CASSNRYEQYF.

This chain uses TRBV19 with TRBJ2-7, with 7 positions matching TRBD2. Germline CDR1 is LNHDA and CDR2 is SQIVND (reference sequence). The CDR3 has 17 residues. V dropped 3 bases and J dropped 6; count of bases not matched to a gene: 17. CDR3 sequence: CASSICYERDLPSEQYF. The CDR3 DNA sequence: TGTGCCAGTAGTATTTGCTATGAGCGGGACCTGCCCAGCGAGCAGTACTTC.

V usage is TRBV27 and J usage is TRBJ2-2; TRBD1 matches 9 bases. The ends lost 5 bases at V and 5 bases at J; junction bases unmatched: 9. The CDR3 has 16 residues. Per germline, CDR1 MNHEY and CDR2 SMNVEV (reference sequence). Written as DNA, the CDR3 is TGTGCCAGCAGTCCAGGGACAGGGCGGAGAACCGGGGAGCTGTTTTTT. Protein: CASSPGTGRRTGELFF.

The gene calls are TRBV18 and TRBJ2-1, with TRBD2 matching over 11 bases. Germline values: CDR1 KGHSH, CDR2 LQKENI. With V trimmed by 11 bases and J by 3 bases, 9 bases remained unmatched. The CDR3 is 15 amino acids. In nucleotides, the CDR3 is TGTGCCGGAACTAAGGGACTAGCGGACTACAATGAGCAGTTCTTC. It specifies CAGTKGLADYNEQFF.

This chain uses TRBV28 with TRBJ2-3; D is possibly TRBD2 (5 bases). V was cut by 3 bases and J by 2 bases, with 18 bases left in between. Germline V CDR1 and CDR2: MDHEN, SYDVKM. The CDR3 runs 17 residues. The CDR3 DNA reads as TGTGCCAGCAGTTTGGACCTAGCTCTAACACTCACAGATACGCAGTATTTT. This codes for CASSLDLALTLTDTQYF. The whole variable domain, filled in from reference TRBV28 and TRBJ2-3, reads DVKVTQSSRYLVKRTGEKVFLECVQDMDHENMFWYRQDPGLGLRLIYFSYDVKMKEKGDIPEGYSVSREKKERFSLILESASTNQTSMYLCASSLDLALTLTDTQYFGPGTRLTVL.

The CDR3 DNA reads as TGTGCCAGCAGCTTCGGCTCCGGGACAGCAACCTACGAGCAGTACTTC. Translated, it gives CASSFGSGTATYEQYF. V usage is TRBV7-8 and J usage is TRBJ2-7, with TRBD1 matching 7 bases. This CDR3 spans 16 amino acids. The J segment lost 2 bases and the V segment lost 3 bases, leaving 10 bases of the junction unmatched. CDR1 and CDR2 from the germline V gene are SGHVS and FQNEAQ.

This chain uses TRBV9 with TRBJ1-5, with TRBD1 as a possible D gene (5 bases). The V end was cut by 0 bases, the J end by 5 bases, with 6 bases between. The CDR3 spans 13 residues. Germline lookup yields CDR1 SGDLS and CDR2 YYNGEE. The DNA for the CDR3 is TGTGCCAGCAGCGTAGAACAGGATCAGCCCCAGCATTTT. Residues: CASSVEQDQPQHF. Supplemented by reference TRBV9 and TRBJ1-5, the full variable domain reads DSGVTQTPKHLITATGQRVTLRCSPRSGDLSVYWYQQSLDQGLQFLIQYYNGEERAKGNILERFSAQQFPDLHSELNLSSLELGDSALYFCASSVEQDQPQHFGDGTRLSIL.